This T cell receptor (beta chain) was identified during a study of post-analysis software for immune sequencing data. cDNA libraries of TCR beta carried unique molecular identifiers. One entry per CDR3 protein, called by TCRdb with MiXCR from the PCR reads. The sample lists about 540,000 distinct CDR3 sequences, 34% occurring once. The CDR3 runs 16 residues. Germline V gives CDR1 MNHEY, CDR2 SMNVEV (reference sequence). The V end was cut by 6 bases, the J end by 6 bases, with 21 bases between. Study results and limitations: About 5 TRBV segments (TRBV5-6, TRBV5-1 and TRBV20-1 among them) occurred more frequently in patients than in controls. Those with multiple sclerosis, the patient group, showed significantly lower normalized Chao1 diversity than controls.

This clonotype has a handful of counts. Antigen unknown. The sequencing input was blood. This TCR came from a girl aged 2 to 17 with multiple sclerosis. The J gene is TRBJ2-1, the V gene TRBV27; possibly TRBD2 for D (6 bases). The CDR3 sequence: CASSPVAGGDSNEQFF. In nucleotides, the CDR3 is TGTGCCAGCAGCCCCGTTGCGGGCGGGGACTCCAATGAGCAGTTCTTC.